The text below deals with one TCR beta chain. Its antigen remains unidentified. The whole isolated RNA underwent reverse transcription, so sequencing captured expressed TCRB transcripts. This table comes from immunoSEQ multiplex PCR, and its TCRdb copy is limited to in-frame clones, with some not included. The table records roughly 41,000 clones, around 45% of them present only once. The CDR3 extends over 16 amino acids. The germline CDR1 and CDR2 sequences are SGHNT and YYREEE (reference sequence). V was clipped by 3 bases and J by 4 bases; unmatched bases: 6. This sample is part of a study of beta chain features in type 1 diabetes. Overall study context: There were 95 million to 110 million sorted cells examined across all samples. Study results and limitations: TCRB CDR3 length was moderately but significantly reduced in all four CD4+ subsets of Type 1 diabetes patients.

The gene calls are TRBV5-4 and TRBJ2-2; 10 bases fit TRBD2. This clonotype originated in a woman younger than 35 in good health. Sequencing input: central memory CD4+ T cells from blood. DNA of the CDR3: TGTGCCAGCAGCTCCTTAGCGGGAGGATCCACCGGGGAGCTGTTTTTT. This codes for CASSSLAGGSTGELFF.